The 27 T cell receptor beta chains below all came from one sample that was sequenced in a study of cytomegalovirus exposure and HLA in healthy donors. The primer mix had 60 Vbeta and 13 Jbeta primers. Libraries were prepared by immunoSEQ multiplex PCR; TCRdb keeps only in-frame clonotypes and omits some of them. The repertoire holds 40,000 to 45,000 clones, with 45% to 60% as singletons. The sequenced material came from PBMCs. The receptor set was obtained from a man in his fifties or sixties in good health and CMV-seronegative.

The rearrangement links TRBV30 to TRBJ2-1; weak D call: TRBD2 (6 bases). Trimming left V 3 bases short and J 3 bases short, with 24 bases between. CDR3 size: 18 residues. CDR1 and CDR2 from the germline V gene are GTSNPN and SVGIG (reference sequence). The CDR3 loop is CAWSRSGILARNYNEQFF. The CDR3 nucleotides read TGTGCCTGGAGCCGGTCTGGGATACTAGCTCGCAACTACAATGAGCAGTTCTTC.

This chain connects TRBV9 to TRBJ1-2; no firm D call. The germline CDR1 and CDR2 sequences are SGDLS and YYNGEE. This CDR3 is built from 15 residues. V dropped 3 bases and J dropped 5 bases, with 17 bases sitting between them. CDR3 nucleotides: TGTGCCAGCAGCGGCTGGAATACCGGGATTTATGGCTACACCTTC. Translating it yields CASSGWNTGIYGYTF.

The chain has TRBV5-1 and TRBJ2-6; 8 nucleotides agree with TRBD1. The CDR3 loop spans 17 amino acids. Trimming cost V 0 bases and J 2 bases; bases outside gene matches: 4. The germline CDR1 and CDR2 sequences are SGHRS and YFSETQ. CDR3 protein: CASSLEGQGAGANVLTF. Here the CDR3 DNA reads TGCGCCAGCAGCTTGGAAGGACAGGGAGCTGGGGCCAACGTCCTGACTTTC.

This clone was counted between two and nine times. The J gene is TRBJ1-1, the V gene TRBV5-1; a possible D gene is TRBD1 (5 bases). Germline CDR1 reads SGHRS; CDR2 reads YFSETQ. Trimming pared 4 bases from V and 1 base from J, leaving 11 bases between. This CDR3 is built from 14 residues. The CDR3 coding sequence is TGCGCCAGCAGCCAGATTCAGGGGAACACTGAAGCTTTCTTT. Its translation: CASSQIQGNTEAFF.

This clone was counted only a few times. V gene TRBV10-3 combines with J gene TRBJ2-3; weak D call: TRBD1 (6 bases). Trimming removed 0 bases from V and 5 bases from J, with 21 bases in between. This CDR3 is built from 18 residues. CDR1 and CDR2 from the germline V gene are ENHRY and SYGVKD. As DNA, the CDR3 is TGTGCCATCAGTGAGTCGTCCCAGGGGCTAGCATCGGAAGATACGCAGTATTTT. Protein sequence: CAISESSQGLASEDTQYF.

This clone is a singleton in its sample. This chain links TRBV7-9 with TRBJ1-1, with a weak D call TRBD1 (6 bases). Deletions cut 5 bases from V and 10 bases from J, with 17 bases between. CDR1 SEHNR and CDR2 FQNEAQ come from the germline V gene (reference sequence). The CDR3 consists of 13 residues. Written as DNA, the CDR3 is TGTGCCAGCAGCCGGACAGACGCCATAATAGCTTTCTTT. It translates to CASSRTDAIIAFF.

This clone was detected a few times. The chain links TRBV7-6 to TRBJ2-1, with 12 bases that match TRBD2. The CDR3 sequence is 16 residues long. Looked up from germline, CDR1 is SGHVS and CDR2 is FNYEAQ. V trimming: 6 bases; J trimming: 4 bases; junction bases outside the gene matches: 7. The CDR3 DNA reads as TGTGCCAGCAGACCTAGCGGGAGGGTGGGGTACAATGAGCAGTTCTTC. Translation: CASRPSGRVGYNEQFF.

This clone was seen more than once but under ten times. The CDR3 sequence is CASTVNRDYEQYF. In DNA, the CDR3 is TGTGCCAGCACCGTAAACAGGGACTACGAGCAGTACTTC. The gene calls are TRBV28 and TRBJ2-7; D might be TRBD1 (6 bases). V lost 7 bases and J 3 bases, leaving 13 bases between the germline ends. The CDR3 is 13 residues long. Looked up from germline, CDR1 is MDHEN and CDR2 is SYDVKM. Together with reference TRBV28 and TRBJ2-7, the CDR3 gives the full variable domain: DVKVTQSSRYLVKRTGEKVFLECVQDMDHENMFWYRQDPGLGLRLIYFSYDVKMKEKGDIPEGYSVSREKKERFSLILESASTNQTSMYLCASTVNRDYEQYFGPGTRLTVT.

The CDR3 region is CAGLRGGRGTGELFF. The CDR3 coding sequence is TGTGCCGGCCTTCGGGGCGGGAGGGGCACCGGGGAGCTGTTTTTT. V usage is TRBV7-2 and J usage is TRBJ2-2; 9 bases match TRBD2. This CDR3 region has 15 residues. Germline V CDR1 and CDR2: SGHTA, FQGNSA. V lost 11 bases and J lost 4; bases outside the gene matches: 11.

The chain combines TRBV7-6 with TRBJ2-3; D possibly corresponds to TRBD1 (6 bases). This CDR3 has 14 residues. The V gene lost 8 bases and the J gene lost 0 bases, with 12 bases spanning the gap. Germline V gene data show CDR1 as SGHVS and CDR2 as FNYEAQ. Here the CDR3 reads CASRGQSSTDTQYF. The CDR3 nucleotides are TGTGCCAGCCGGGGACAATCAAGCACAGATACGCAGTATTTT.

In DNA form, the CDR3 reads TGTGCCAGTAGTATGGTTGGCCCCGGGGAGCTGTTTTTT. It is translated as CASSMVGPGELFF. This chain links TRBV19 with TRBJ2-2; unclear D gene. Germline CDR1 reads LNHDA; CDR2 reads SQIVND (reference sequence). Trimming took 3 bases from V and 6 from J, leaving 8 bases between them. CDR3 length: 13 amino acids.

This clone was counted a few times. J is TRBJ1-2 and V is TRBV4-1; D is uncertain. Trimming pared 0 bases from V and 3 bases from J, leaving 14 bases between. The CDR3 runs to 16 residues. Looked up from germline, CDR1 is MGHRA and CDR2 is YSYEKL. The CDR3 loop is CASSQDDRSGDYGYTF. The CDR3 DNA reads TGCGCCAGCAGCCAAGATGACCGGTCTGGAGACTATGGCTACACCTTC.

The J gene is TRBJ1-2, the V gene TRBV2; no firm D call. Germline-derived CDR1 and CDR2 are SNHLY and FYNNEI. V was clipped by 0 bases and J by 2 bases, with 7 bases between them. This CDR3 has 14 residues. CDR3 residues: CASSEASGNYGYTF. CDR3 coding DNA: TGTGCCAGCAGTGAAGCATCAGGAAACTATGGCTACACCTTC.

The gene calls are TRBV5-1 and TRBJ2-7; D remains ambiguous. V shed 0 bases and J shed 5 bases, with 3 bases lying between them. Germline CDR1 reads SGHRS; CDR2 reads YFSETQ. The length of the CDR3 is 11 residues. In DNA, the CDR3 is TGCGCCAGCAGCTTGGCAGACGAGCAGTACTTC. This translates into CASSLADEQYF.

This clone was recorded a few times. The rearrangement joins TRBV7-9 to TRBJ2-7; D gene ambiguous. There are 16 residues in the CDR3. V lost 5 bases, J lost 0 bases, and 17 bases lay in between. Germline CDR1 reads SEHNR; CDR2 reads FQNEAQ (reference sequence). This CDR3 is CASSPALLLSSYEQYF. The CDR3 nucleotides read TGTGCCAGCAGCCCCGCCCTACTCCTTTCCTCCTACGAGCAGTACTTC.

The chain couples TRBV16 to TRBJ1-3; tentative D call: TRBD1 (5 bases). Trimming took off 0 bases at V and 5 bases at J, with 11 bases between the two ends. CDR3 length equals 15 residues. The germline CDR1 and CDR2 sequences are KGHSY and FQNENV. CDR3 sequence (DNA): TGTGCCAGCAGCCAATCCGTCAGGGAACGAAACACCATATATTTT. Residues: CASSQSVRERNTIYF.

Written as DNA, the CDR3 is TGCGCCAGCAGTGAGTCGGGAGGGAATCGACCCCAGCATTTT. This encodes CASSESGGNRPQHF. The gene calls are TRBV10-2 and TRBJ1-5; no reliable D call. Per germline, CDR1 WSHSY and CDR2 SAAADI. The length of the CDR3 is 14 residues. V dropped 0 bases and J dropped 10 bases, with 13 bases sitting between them.

Only a few counts were recorded for this clone. J is TRBJ1-5 and V is TRBV9, with 9 bases matching TRBD1. The CDR3 spans 14 residues. Trimming removed 3 bases from V and 6 bases from J; junction bases left unmatched: 4. Germline assignment: CDR1 SGDLS and CDR2 YYNGEE. The CDR3 coding sequence is TGTGCCAGCAGCGCCGGACAGGGGCCTCAGCCCCAGCATTTT. Translating gives CASSAGQGPQPQHF.

The sample holds a few counts of this clone. This chain links TRBV5-1 with TRBJ2-7; the match to TRBD2 covers 8 bases. Germline V lookup: CDR1 SGHRS, CDR2 YFSETQ. Germline trimming cut 5 bases from V and 3 bases from J; bases unmatched to any gene: 7. The CDR3 totals 14 residues. CDR3 region: CASRTTSGGYEQYF. CDR3 nucleotides: TGCGCCAGCAGAACTACTAGCGGAGGCTACGAGCAGTACTTC. Full variable domain (remainder filled in from reference TRBV5-1 and TRBJ2-7): KAGVTQTPRYLIKTRGQQVTLSCSPISGHRSVSWYQQTPGQGLQFLFEYFSETQRNKGNFPGRFSGRQFSNSRSEMNVSTLELGDSALYLCASRTTSGGYEQYFGPGTRLTVT.

This chain connects TRBV2 to TRBJ2-6; no definite D call. The germline gives CDR1 SNHLY, CDR2 FYNNEI. The CDR3 sequence is 13 residues long. V gave up 8 bases and J gave up 2 bases, with 7 bases separating them. CDR3 DNA: TGTGCCAGCCAGGCAGCTGGGGCCAACGTCCTGACTTTC. This sequence encodes CASQAAGANVLTF.

The chain uses TRBV6-5 and TRBJ1-2; perhaps TRBD1 as D (6 bases). Trimming shortened V by 2 bases and J by 4 bases, and 14 bases separated the two germline ends. Germline CDR1 reads MNHEY; CDR2 reads SVGAGI. The length of the CDR3 is 15 residues. CDR3 region: CASSYLGRTAYGYTF. The CDR3 DNA follows: TGTGCCAGCAGTTACCTCGGGAGGACAGCCTATGGCTACACCTTC.

This chain uses TRBV6-1 with TRBJ2-3, with D possibly TRBD2 on 6 matching bases. This CDR3 has 14 amino acids. Germline CDR1 MNHNS, CDR2 SASEGT. Trimming took off 8 bases at V and 3 bases at J, with 15 bases between the two ends. The CDR3 loop is CASGRLGTTDTQYF. CDR3 nucleotides: TGTGCCAGCGGACGGCTCGGGACTACAGATACGCAGTATTTT.

This clone was observed a handful of times. J is TRBJ2-7 and V is TRBV5-1; 11 nucleotides line up with TRBD2. This CDR3 has 15 residues. J lost 3 bases, V lost 3 bases, and 5 bases had no gene match. The germline V gene has CDR1 SGHRS and CDR2 YFSETQ. CDR3 sequence: CASSWTGTSGYEQYF. CDR3 in DNA: TGCGCCAGCAGCTGGACCGGGACTAGCGGCTACGAGCAGTACTTC.

The chain joins TRBV25-1 to TRBJ2-5; D unclear. Germline-derived CDR1 and CDR2 are MGHDK and SYGVNS. The V gene lost 4 bases and the J gene lost 5 bases, with 5 bases spanning the gap. The CDR3 runs 11 residues. Here the CDR3 reads CASSVEETQYF. The CDR3 nucleotides are TGTGCCAGCAGTGTTGAGGAGACCCAGTACTTC.

This clone ranks as medium-sized. This chain uses TRBV7-7 with TRBJ2-7, with 7 bases aligning to TRBD2. V gave up 5 bases and J gave up 6 bases; unmatched junction bases: 13. The CDR3 loop spans 15 amino acids. Per the germline V gene, CDR1 is SSHAT and CDR2 is FNYEAQ (reference sequence). Here the CDR3 reads CASSKGGGGSSEQYF. In nucleotides, the CDR3 is TGTGCCAGCAGCAAAGGAGGTGGCGGGAGCTCCGAGCAGTACTTC.

The gene calls are TRBV11-3 and TRBJ2-5; D is possibly TRBD2 (5 bases). V was clipped by 8 bases and J by 1 base, with 11 bases between them. Germline V gene lookup returns CDR1 SGHNT and CDR2 YENEEA. The CDR3 runs to 13 residues. The CDR3 DNA follows: TGTGCCAGCGCCATTGGGAGCCAAGAGACCCAGTACTTC. Its protein is CASAIGSQETQYF.

V and J are TRBV18 and TRBJ1-2; D perhaps matches TRBD1 (6 bases). CDR3 length equals 16 residues. The V end lost 5 bases, the J end lost 4 bases, and 20 bases lay between the germline ends. CDR1 KGHSH and CDR2 LQKENI come from the germline V gene. CDR3: CASSSFSGQGTYGYTF. The CDR3 region has the DNA TGTGCCAGCTCATCATTCTCGGGGCAGGGGACCTATGGCTACACCTTC. Complete variable domain (other parts from reference TRBV18 and TRBJ1-2): NAGVMQNPRHLVRRRGQEARLRCSPMKGHSHVYWYRQLPEEGLKFMVYLQKENIIDESGMPKERFSAEFPKEGPSILRIQQVVRGDSAAYFCASSSFSGQGTYGYTFGSGTRLTVV.